The source of this T cell receptor (beta chain) is a study of T cell responses to AZD1222 COVID-19 vaccine. About this clone itself: As yet, its antigen is unknown.

Generated by immunoSEQ multiplex PCR, the TCRdb table keeps only in-frame clones and is missing some. Of 140,000 or so clones detected, more than 90% appear once; the ten largest clones hold around 1.7%. Notes on the study in general: Most donors were white British, females outnumbered males, and clonal diversity was possibly underestimated. Regions left unmutated in variants are reportedly the target of nearly half of spike-specific TCRs. There were repertoire samples only from the period after the peak T cell response.

Source: peripheral blood, taken on day 0 of AZD1222 vaccination. The TCR comes from an adult in good health.

In DNA, the CDR3 is TGTGCCAGCAGCCAACAGCACACTGAAGCTTTCTTT. Amino acids: CASSQQHTEAFF. The V call is TRBV5-5, the J call TRBJ1-1; D remains unclear. The length of the CDR3 is 12 residues. Germline V gene lookup returns CDR1 SGHKS and CDR2 YYEKEE (reference sequence). Trimming removed 4 bases at V and 3 bases at J, with 7 bases between.